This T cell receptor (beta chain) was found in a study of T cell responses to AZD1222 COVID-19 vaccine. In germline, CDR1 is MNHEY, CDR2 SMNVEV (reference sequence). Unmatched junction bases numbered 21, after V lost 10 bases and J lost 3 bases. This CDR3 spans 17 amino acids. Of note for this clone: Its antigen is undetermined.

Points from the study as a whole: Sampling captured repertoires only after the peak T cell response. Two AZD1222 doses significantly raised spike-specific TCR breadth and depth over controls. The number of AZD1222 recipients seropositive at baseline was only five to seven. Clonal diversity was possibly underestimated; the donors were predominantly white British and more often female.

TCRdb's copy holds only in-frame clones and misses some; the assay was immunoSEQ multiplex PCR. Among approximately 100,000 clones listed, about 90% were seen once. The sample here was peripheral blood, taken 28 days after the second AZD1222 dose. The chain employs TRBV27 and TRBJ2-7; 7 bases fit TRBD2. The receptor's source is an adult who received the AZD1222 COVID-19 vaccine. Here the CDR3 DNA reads TGTGCCACAGTAAGTGCCGGTCTGGGGAGGGGCATCTACGAGCAGTACTTC. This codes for CATVSAGLGRGIYEQYF.